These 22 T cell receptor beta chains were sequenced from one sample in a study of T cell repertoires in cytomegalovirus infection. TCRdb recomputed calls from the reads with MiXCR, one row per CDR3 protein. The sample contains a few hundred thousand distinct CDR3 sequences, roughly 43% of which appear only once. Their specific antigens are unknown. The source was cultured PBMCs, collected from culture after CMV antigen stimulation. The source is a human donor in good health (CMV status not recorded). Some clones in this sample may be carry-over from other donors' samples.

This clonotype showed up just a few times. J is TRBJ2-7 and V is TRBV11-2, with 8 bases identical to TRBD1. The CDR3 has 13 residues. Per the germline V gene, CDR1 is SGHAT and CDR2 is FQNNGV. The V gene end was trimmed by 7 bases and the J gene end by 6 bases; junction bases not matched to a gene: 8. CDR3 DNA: TGTGCCAGCAATGCGGGGACAGGCGCCGAGCAGTACTTC. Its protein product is CASNAGTGAEQYF.

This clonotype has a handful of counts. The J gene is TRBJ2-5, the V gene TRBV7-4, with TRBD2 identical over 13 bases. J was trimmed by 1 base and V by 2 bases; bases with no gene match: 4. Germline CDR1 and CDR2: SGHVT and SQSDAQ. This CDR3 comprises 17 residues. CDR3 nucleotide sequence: TGTGCCAGCAGCTTACTGACTAGCGGGGGGCCCCAAGAGACCCAGTACTTC. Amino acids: CASSLLTSGGPQETQYF.

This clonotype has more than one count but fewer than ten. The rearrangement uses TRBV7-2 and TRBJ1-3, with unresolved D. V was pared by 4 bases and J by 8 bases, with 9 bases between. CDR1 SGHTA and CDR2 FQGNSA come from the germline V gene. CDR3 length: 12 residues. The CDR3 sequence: CASSSLPDTIYF. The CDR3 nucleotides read TGTGCCAGCAGCTCGCTTCCCGACACCATATATTTT.

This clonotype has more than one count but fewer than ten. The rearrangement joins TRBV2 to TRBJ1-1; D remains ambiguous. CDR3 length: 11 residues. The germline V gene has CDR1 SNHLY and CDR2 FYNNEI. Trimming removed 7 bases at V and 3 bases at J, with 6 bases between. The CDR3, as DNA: TGTGCCAGCACCACGTACACTGAAGCTTTCTTT. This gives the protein CASTTYTEAFF.

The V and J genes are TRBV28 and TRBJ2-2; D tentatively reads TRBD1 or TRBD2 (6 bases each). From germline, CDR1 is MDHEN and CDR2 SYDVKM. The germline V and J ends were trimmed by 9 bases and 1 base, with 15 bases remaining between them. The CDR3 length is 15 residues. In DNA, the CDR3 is TGTGCCAGTCAAATCAGGGGAGGGAACACCGGGGAGCTGTTTTTT. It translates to CASQIRGGNTGELFF.

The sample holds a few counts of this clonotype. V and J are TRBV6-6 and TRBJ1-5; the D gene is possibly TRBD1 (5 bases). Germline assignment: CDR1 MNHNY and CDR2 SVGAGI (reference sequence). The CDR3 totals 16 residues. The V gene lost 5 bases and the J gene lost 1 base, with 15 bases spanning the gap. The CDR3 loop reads CASSPGLGTSNQPQHF. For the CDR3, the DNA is TGTGCCAGCAGTCCGGGACTGGGCACCAGCAATCAGCCCCAGCATTTT.

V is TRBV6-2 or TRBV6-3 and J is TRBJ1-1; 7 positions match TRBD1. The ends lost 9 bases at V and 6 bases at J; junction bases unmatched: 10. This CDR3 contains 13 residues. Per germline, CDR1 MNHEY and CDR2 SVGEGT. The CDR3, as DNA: TGTGCCAGGAATCGGAGACAGGGTTCTGAAGCTTTCTTT. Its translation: CARNRRQGSEAFF.

CDR3 DNA: TGTGCCGGCCTCGGACAGAACACCGGGGAGCTGTTTTTT. It yields the protein CAGLGQNTGELFF. The chain carries TRBV19 and TRBJ2-2; possible D gene TRBD1, 5 bases. The germline V and J ends were trimmed by 11 bases and 1 base, with 11 bases remaining between them. Germline V gene data show CDR1 as LNHDA and CDR2 as SQIVND (reference sequence). CDR3 length: 13 residues.

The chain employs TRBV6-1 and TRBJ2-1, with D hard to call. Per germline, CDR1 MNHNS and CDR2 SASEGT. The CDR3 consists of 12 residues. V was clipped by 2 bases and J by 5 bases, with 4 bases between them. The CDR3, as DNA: TGTGCCAGCAGTGAACGGAACAATGAGCAGTTCTTC. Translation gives CASSERNNEQFF.

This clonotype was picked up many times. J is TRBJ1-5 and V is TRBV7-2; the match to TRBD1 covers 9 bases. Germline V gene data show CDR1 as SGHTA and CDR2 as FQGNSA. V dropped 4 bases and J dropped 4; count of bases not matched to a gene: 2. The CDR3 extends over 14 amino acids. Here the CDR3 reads CASSSGTGNQPQHF. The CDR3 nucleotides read TGTGCCAGCAGCTCCGGGACAGGGAATCAGCCCCAGCATTTT. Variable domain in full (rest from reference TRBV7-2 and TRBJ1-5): GAGVSQSPSNKVTEKGKDVELRCDPISGHTALYWYRQSLGQGLEFLIYFQGNSAPDKSGLPSDRFSAERTGGSVSTLTIQRTQQEDSAVYLCASSSGTGNQPQHFGDGTRLSIL.

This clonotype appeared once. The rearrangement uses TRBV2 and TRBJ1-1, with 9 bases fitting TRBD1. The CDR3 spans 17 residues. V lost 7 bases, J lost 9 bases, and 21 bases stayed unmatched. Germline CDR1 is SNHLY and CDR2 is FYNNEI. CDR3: CASTLPGGTGFGRKAFF. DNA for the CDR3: TGTGCCAGCACCTTACCGGGGGGGACAGGGTTTGGGAGGAAAGCTTTCTTT.

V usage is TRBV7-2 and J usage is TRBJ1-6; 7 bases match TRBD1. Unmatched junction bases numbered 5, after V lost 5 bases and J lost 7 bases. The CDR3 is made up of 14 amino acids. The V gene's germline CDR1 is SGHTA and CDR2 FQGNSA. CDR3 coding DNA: TGTGCCAGCAGCAGGGGACAGTGGAATTCACCCCTCCACTTT. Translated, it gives CASSRGQWNSPLHF.

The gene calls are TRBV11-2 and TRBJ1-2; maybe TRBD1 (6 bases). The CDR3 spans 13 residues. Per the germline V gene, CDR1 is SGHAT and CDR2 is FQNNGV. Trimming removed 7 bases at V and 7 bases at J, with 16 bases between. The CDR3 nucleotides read TGTGCCAGCACCCCGACGCAGGGGTCTGGCTACACCTTC. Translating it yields CASTPTQGSGYTF.

DNA of the CDR3: TGCAGTGCTAGAGATTGGGGGGGATCCTACACTGAAGCTTTCTTT. Translated: CSARDWGGSYTEAFF. The rearrangement joins TRBV20-1 to TRBJ1-1; perhaps TRBD1 as D (5 bases). Per germline, CDR1 DFQATT and CDR2 SNEGSKA (reference sequence). The CDR3 length is 15 residues. V lost 0 bases to trimming and J lost 3 bases, with 14 bases between them.

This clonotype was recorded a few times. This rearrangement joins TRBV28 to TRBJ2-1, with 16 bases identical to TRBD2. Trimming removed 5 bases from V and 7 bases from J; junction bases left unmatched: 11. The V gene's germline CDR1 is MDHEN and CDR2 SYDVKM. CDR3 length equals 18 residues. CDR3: CASSNRGTSGGAGNEQFF. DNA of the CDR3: TGTGCCAGCAGTAACCGAGGGACTAGCGGGGGGGCCGGGAATGAGCAGTTCTTC. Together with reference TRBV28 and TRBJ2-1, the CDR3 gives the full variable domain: DVKVTQSSRYLVKRTGEKVFLECVQDMDHENMFWYRQDPGLGLRLIYFSYDVKMKEKGDIPEGYSVSREKKERFSLILESASTNQTSMYLCASSNRGTSGGAGNEQFFGPGTRLTVL.

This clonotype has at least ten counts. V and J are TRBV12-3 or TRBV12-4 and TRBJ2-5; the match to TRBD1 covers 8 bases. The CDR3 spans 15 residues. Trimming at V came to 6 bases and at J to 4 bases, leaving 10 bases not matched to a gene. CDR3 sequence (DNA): TGTGCCAGCAGCCCAAGGGACAGGAGGGGAGAGACCCAGTACTTC. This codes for CASSPRDRRGETQYF.

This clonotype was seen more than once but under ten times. CDR3 coding DNA: TGTGCCAGCTCACCGGGACAGGCACAAAATTCACCCCTCCACTTT. The encoded protein is CASSPGQAQNSPLHF. The V call is TRBV18, the J call TRBJ1-6; 8 nucleotides agree with TRBD1. Germline V gives CDR1 KGHSH, CDR2 LQKENI. J was trimmed by 7 bases and V by 3 bases; bases with no gene match: 5. The length of the CDR3 is 15 residues.

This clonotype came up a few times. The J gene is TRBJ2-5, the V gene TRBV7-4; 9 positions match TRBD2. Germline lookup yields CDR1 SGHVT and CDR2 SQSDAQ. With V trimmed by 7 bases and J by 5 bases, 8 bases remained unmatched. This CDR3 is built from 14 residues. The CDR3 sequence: CASTPSGGRETQYF. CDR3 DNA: TGTGCCAGCACCCCAAGCGGGGGGAGGGAGACCCAGTACTTC. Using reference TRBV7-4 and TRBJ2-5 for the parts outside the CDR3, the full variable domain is GAGVSQSPRYKVAKRGRDVALRCDSISGHVTLYWYRQTLGQGSEVLTYSQSDAQRDKSGRPSGRFSAERPERSVSTLKIQRTEQGDSAVYLCASTPSGGRETQYFGPGTRLLVL.

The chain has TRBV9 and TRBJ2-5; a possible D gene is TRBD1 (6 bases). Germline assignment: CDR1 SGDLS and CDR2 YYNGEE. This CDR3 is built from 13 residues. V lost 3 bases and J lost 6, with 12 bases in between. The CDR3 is CASSAKDSQTQYF. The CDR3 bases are TGTGCCAGCAGCGCCAAGGACAGCCAGACCCAGTACTTC.

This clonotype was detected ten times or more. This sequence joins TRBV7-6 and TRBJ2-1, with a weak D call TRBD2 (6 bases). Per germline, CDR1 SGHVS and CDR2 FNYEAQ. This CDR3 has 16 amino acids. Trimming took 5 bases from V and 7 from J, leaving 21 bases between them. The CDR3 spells CASSPLAGNLLNEQFF. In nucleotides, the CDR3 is TGTGCCAGCAGCCCCCTGGCGGGAAATCTGTTGAATGAGCAGTTCTTC. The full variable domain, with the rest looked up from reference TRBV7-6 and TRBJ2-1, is GAGVSQSPRYKVTKRGQDVALRCDPISGHVSLYWYRQALGQGPEFLTYFNYEAQQDKSGLPNDRFSAERPEGSISTLTIQRTEQRDSAMYRCASSPLAGNLLNEQFFGPGTRLTVL.

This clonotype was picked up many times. This CDR3 is CASSFLTGANEKLFF. CDR3 DNA: TGTGCCAGCAGCTTTCTAACAGGGGCTAATGAAAAACTGTTTTTT. The J gene is TRBJ1-4, the V gene TRBV7-8; 7 nucleotides agree with TRBD1. CDR1 and CDR2 (germline): SGHVS, FQNEAQ. This CDR3 spans 15 amino acids. The ends lost 3 bases at V and 3 bases at J; junction bases unmatched: 4.

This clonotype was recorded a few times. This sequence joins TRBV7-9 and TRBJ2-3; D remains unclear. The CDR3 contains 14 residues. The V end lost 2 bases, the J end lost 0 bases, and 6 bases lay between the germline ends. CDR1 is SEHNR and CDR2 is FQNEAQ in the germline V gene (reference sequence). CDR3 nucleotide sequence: TGTGCCAGCAGCTTAATAGGGAGCACAGATACGCAGTATTTT. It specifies CASSLIGSTDTQYF.